These 13 T cell receptor beta chains were all obtained from the same sample, sequenced in a study of blood T cell repertoires in COVID-19. TCRdb's table, derived via immunoSEQ multiplex PCR, lists solely in-frame clones and lacks some. The table lists 95,000 to 150,000 clones, about nine tenths of them singletons. The material sequenced was peripheral blood. Receptor source: a man between 40 and 49 years old with acute or convalescent COVID-19.

V usage is TRBV6-2 or TRBV6-3 and J usage is TRBJ1-5; 9 bases are shared with TRBD1. Germline trimming cut 5 bases from V and 9 bases from J; bases unmatched to any gene: 17. The CDR3 runs 17 residues. Germline CDR1 and CDR2: MNHEY and SVGEGT. CDR3 residues: CASSRAQATGGRRPQHF. The CDR3 coding sequence is TGTGCCAGCAGTCGGGCCCAAGCGACAGGGGGTCGGCGGCCCCAGCATTTT.

V gene TRBV10-3 combines with J gene TRBJ1-5, with a weak D call TRBD1 (5 bases). Per the germline V gene, CDR1 is ENHRY and CDR2 is SYGVKD. Trimming removed 7 bases from V and 0 bases from J, with 13 bases in between. CDR3 length: 15 residues. The CDR3 nucleotides read TGTGCCATCAAAGGGACGGGGGATAGCAATCAGCCCCAGCATTTT. This sequence encodes CAIKGTGDSNQPQHF.

The chain combines TRBV5-1 with TRBJ2-1, with 9 nucleotides matching TRBD2. This CDR3 has 14 amino acids. The J segment lost 8 bases and the V segment lost 2 bases, leaving 5 bases of the junction unmatched. Germline assignment: CDR1 SGHRS and CDR2 YFSETQ. The CDR3 spells CASSFWREGDEQFF. CDR3 nucleotide sequence: TGCGCCAGCAGCTTTTGGCGGGAGGGCGATGAGCAGTTCTTC. Full variable domain (outside the CDR3, taken from reference TRBV5-1 and TRBJ2-1): KAGVTQTPRYLIKTRGQQVTLSCSPISGHRSVSWYQQTPGQGLQFLFEYFSETQRNKGNFPGRFSGRQFSNSRSEMNVSTLELGDSALYLCASSFWREGDEQFFGPGTRLTVL.

The CDR3 DNA reads TGTGCCAGCAGTTCGGACAATTCGTTTGGCTACACCTTC. Encoded protein: CASSSDNSFGYTF. The rearrangement joins TRBV5-5 to TRBJ1-2; a possible D gene is TRBD1 (5 bases). Germline V gene data show CDR1 as SGHKS and CDR2 as YYEKEE (reference sequence). The ends were cut back, 5 bases at V and 7 bases at J, with 15 bases in the middle. This CDR3 is 13 amino acids long.

The chain couples TRBV4-1 to TRBJ2-4, with 7 bases identical to TRBD1. CDR3 length: 16 amino acids. After removal of 0 bases from V and 0 bases from J, the junction contained 2 bases not matched to a gene. In germline, CDR1 is MGHRA, CDR2 YSYEKL. CDR3 residues: CASSQERGRAKNIQYF. The CDR3 nucleotides read TGCGCCAGCAGCCAAGAAAGGGGGCGAGCCAAAAACATTCAGTACTTC.

The chain joins TRBV15 to TRBJ2-2, with 12 bases identical to TRBD2. Germline V CDR1 and CDR2: LNHNV, YYDKDF (reference sequence). The CDR3 runs 16 residues. Trimming removed 0 bases from V and 5 bases from J; junction bases left unmatched: 1. Written as DNA, the CDR3 is TGTGCCACCAGCAGAGACCTAGCGGGAGGGACCGGGGAGCTGTTTTTT. As protein: CATSRDLAGGTGELFF.

J is TRBJ2-2 and V is TRBV10-3; a possible D gene is TRBD2 (6 bases). Germline CDR1 reads ENHRY; CDR2 reads SYGVKD. V was pared by 9 bases and J by 0 bases, with 17 bases between. The CDR3 spans 16 residues. For the CDR3, the DNA is TGTGCCATAGTCGCGGAGGGCCGCGCGAACACCGGGGAGCTGTTTTTT. Amino acid sequence: CAIVAEGRANTGELFF.

The V call is TRBV19, the J call TRBJ1-1; D is uncertain. From germline, CDR1 is LNHDA and CDR2 SQIVND (reference sequence). V lost 2 bases to trimming and J lost 3 bases, with 7 bases between them. CDR3 length: 13 amino acids. The CDR3 DNA is TGTGCCAGTAGTATAAACAGCTACACTGAAGCTTTCTTT. It is translated as CASSINSYTEAFF. The entire variable domain, with the rest obtained from reference TRBV19 and TRBJ1-1, is as follows: DGGITQSPKYLFRKEGQNVTLSCEQNLNHDAMYWYRQDPGQGLRLIYYSQIVNDFQKGDIAEGYSVSREKKESFPLTVTSAQKNPTAFYLCASSINSYTEAFFGQGTRLTVV.

The V and J genes are TRBV10-2 and TRBJ2-5; D might be TRBD2 (6 bases). Per germline, CDR1 WSHSY and CDR2 SAAADI. V lost 4 bases and J lost 1, with 13 bases in between. This CDR3 spans 15 amino acids. CDR3 residues: CASSGWGTLQETQYF. CDR3 nucleotide sequence: TGCGCCAGCAGTGGCTGGGGGACTCTCCAAGAGACCCAGTACTTC.

The chain couples TRBV6-2 or TRBV6-3 to TRBJ2-2; D is unclear. The V end lost 5 bases, the J end lost 7 bases, and 17 bases lay between the germline ends. Germline CDR1 and CDR2: MNHEY and SVGEGT. The CDR3 is made up of 15 amino acids. This chain's CDR3 is CASSVSWFANGELFF. DNA of the CDR3: TGTGCCAGCAGTGTTAGCTGGTTTGCGAACGGGGAGCTGTTTTTT.

The J gene is TRBJ1-2, the V gene TRBV6-5; D possibly corresponds to TRBD1 (5 bases). Germline CDR1 and CDR2: MNHEY and SVGAGI. The V end was cut by 6 bases, the J end by 0 bases, with 11 bases between. The CDR3 length is 14 residues. CDR3 in amino acids: CASRKGAANYGYTF. In DNA, the CDR3 is TGTGCCAGCAGAAAAGGGGCAGCTAACTATGGCTACACCTTC.

A single count supports this clone. The V and J genes are TRBV5-1 and TRBJ1-6, with 7 nucleotides matching TRBD1. With V trimmed by 2 bases and J by 0 bases, 8 bases remained unmatched. The CDR3 covers 18 residues. CDR1 and CDR2 (germline): SGHRS, YFSETQ. The CDR3 is CASSFKTGDSSYNSPLHF. CDR3 DNA: TGCGCCAGCAGCTTCAAAACAGGGGACAGCTCCTATAATTCACCCCTCCACTTT.

The chain joins TRBV15 to TRBJ1-4, with D hard to call. The CDR3 consists of 18 residues. V was trimmed by 1 base and J by 0 bases, leaving 15 bases between them. Germline V gene data show CDR1 as LNHNV and CDR2 as YYDKDF (reference sequence). CDR3 sequence: CATSRASALRTTNEKLFF. DNA of the CDR3: TGTGCCACCAGCAGAGCCAGCGCCTTAAGAACAACTAATGAAAAACTGTTTTTT. Full variable domain (rest looked up from reference TRBV15 and TRBJ1-4): DAMVIQNPRYQVTQFGKPVTLSCSQTLNHNVMYWYQQKSSQAPKLLFHYYDKDFNNEADTPDNFQSRRPNTSFCFLDIRSPGLGDTAMYLCATSRASALRTTNEKLFFGSGTQLSVL.